This TCR beta chain was documented in a study of T-cell memory formation after mild COVID-19. On the study more broadly: Across donors, TCR clusters were largely donor specific. Study-level points and caveats: Pre-infection memory carried some responding clones, suggesting that cross-reactive memory joined. Clones shrinking from day 15 to 85 showed even CD4/CD8 mixes; later expanders tilted CD4+. Mostly located in CM and EM were contracting CD4+ clones, with contracting CD8+ clones located in EMRA.

About this clonotype itself: Its antigen is as yet unknown.

One entry per CDR3 protein results from TCRdb running MiXCR on the 5' RACE reads. The sample carries about 150,000 distinct CDR3 sequences, under 30% recorded once. V shed 7 bases, J shed 1 base, and the junction held 9 bases outside the gene matches. The length of the CDR3 is 15 residues. Germline-derived CDR1 and CDR2 are MNHEY and SVGEGT. Sequencing used PBMCs or a T cell subset sorted from them (not recorded which). The genes are TRBV6-2 or TRBV6-3 and TRBJ1-1, with 7 bases that match TRBD1. The TCR was taken from an adult woman who had mild COVID-19 (a few samples of this study predate the infection). Cell type and time point are not known. As DNA, the CDR3 is TGTGCCAGCACCTACCCGGGACAGCCGAACACTGAAGCTTTCTTT. This codes for CASTYPGQPNTEAFF.